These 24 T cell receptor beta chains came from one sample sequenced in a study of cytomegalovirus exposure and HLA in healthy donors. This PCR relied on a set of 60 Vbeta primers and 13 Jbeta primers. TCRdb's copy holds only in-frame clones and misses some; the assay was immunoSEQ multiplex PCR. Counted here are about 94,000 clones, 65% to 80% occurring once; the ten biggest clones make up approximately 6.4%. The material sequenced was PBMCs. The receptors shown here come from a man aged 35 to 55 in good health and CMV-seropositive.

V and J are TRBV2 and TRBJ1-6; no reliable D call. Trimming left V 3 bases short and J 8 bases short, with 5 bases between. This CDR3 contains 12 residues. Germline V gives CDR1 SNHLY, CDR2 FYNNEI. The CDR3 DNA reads TGTGCCAGCAGTGATTACTATTCACCCCTCCACTTT. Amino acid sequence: CASSDYYSPLHF.

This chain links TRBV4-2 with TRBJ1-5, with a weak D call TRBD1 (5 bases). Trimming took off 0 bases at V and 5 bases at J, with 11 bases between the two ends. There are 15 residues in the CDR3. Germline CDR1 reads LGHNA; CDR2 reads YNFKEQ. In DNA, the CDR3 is TGTGCCAGCAGCCAAGATGGGCAAGGGGATCAGCCCCAGCATTTT. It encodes CASSQDGQGDQPQHF.

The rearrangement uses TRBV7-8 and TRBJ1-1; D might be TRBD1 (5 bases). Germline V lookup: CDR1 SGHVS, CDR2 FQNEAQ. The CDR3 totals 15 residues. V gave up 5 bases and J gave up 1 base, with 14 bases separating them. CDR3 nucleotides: TGTGCCAGCAGCCCTATCTTACAGGAGAACACTGAAGCTTTCTTT. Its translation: CASSPILQENTEAFF.

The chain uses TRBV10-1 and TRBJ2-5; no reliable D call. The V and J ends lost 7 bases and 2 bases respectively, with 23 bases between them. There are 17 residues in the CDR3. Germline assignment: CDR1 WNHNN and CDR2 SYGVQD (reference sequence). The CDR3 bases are TGCGCCAGCACCGAGATCGTTTCTGGGCCGACACAAGAGACCCAGTACTTC. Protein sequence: CASTEIVSGPTQETQYF.

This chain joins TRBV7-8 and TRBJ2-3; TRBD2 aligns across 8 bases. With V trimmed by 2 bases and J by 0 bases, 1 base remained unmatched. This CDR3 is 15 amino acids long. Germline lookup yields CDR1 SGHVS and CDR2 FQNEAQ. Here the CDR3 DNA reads TGTGCCAGCAGCTTATCGGGGGGGAGCACAGATACGCAGTATTTT. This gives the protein CASSLSGGSTDTQYF.

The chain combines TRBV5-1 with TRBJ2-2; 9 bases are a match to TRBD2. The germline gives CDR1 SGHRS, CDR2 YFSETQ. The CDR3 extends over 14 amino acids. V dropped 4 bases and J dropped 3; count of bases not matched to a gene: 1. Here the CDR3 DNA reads TGCGCCAGCAGCGCGGGAGGGGACACCGGGGAGCTGTTTTTT. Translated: CASSAGGDTGELFF. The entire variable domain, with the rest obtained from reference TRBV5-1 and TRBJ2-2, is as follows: KAGVTQTPRYLIKTRGQQVTLSCSPISGHRSVSWYQQTPGQGLQFLFEYFSETQRNKGNFPGRFSGRQFSNSRSEMNVSTLELGDSALYLCASSAGGDTGELFFGEGSRLTVL.

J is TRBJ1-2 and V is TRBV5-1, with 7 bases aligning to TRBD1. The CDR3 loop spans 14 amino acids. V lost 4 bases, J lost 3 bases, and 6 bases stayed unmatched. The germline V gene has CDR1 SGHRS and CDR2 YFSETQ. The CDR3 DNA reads TGCGCCAGCAGCGTAGACAGGGCCCACTATGGCTACACCTTC. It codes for CASSVDRAHYGYTF.

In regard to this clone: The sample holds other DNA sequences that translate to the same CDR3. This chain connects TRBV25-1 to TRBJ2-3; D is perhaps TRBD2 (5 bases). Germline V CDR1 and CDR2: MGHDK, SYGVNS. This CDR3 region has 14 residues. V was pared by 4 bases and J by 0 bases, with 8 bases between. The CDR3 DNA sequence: TGTGCCAGCAGTGCCCGACTAAGCACAGATACGCAGTATTTT. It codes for CASSARLSTDTQYF.

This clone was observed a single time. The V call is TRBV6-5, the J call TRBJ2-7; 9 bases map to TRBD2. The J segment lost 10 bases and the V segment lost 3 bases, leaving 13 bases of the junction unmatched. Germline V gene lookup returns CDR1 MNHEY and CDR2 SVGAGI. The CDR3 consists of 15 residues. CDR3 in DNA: TGTGCCAGCAGTTATCATCACGTAGCGGGGGTGGATCAGTACTTC. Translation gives CASSYHHVAGVDQYF.

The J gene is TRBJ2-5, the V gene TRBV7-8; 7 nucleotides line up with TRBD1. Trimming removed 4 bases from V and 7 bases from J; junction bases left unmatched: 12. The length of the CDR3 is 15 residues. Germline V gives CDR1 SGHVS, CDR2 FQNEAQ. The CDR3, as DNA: TGTGCCAGCAGCTCTGCCTTAGCCCACAGGGGGACCCAGTACTTC. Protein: CASSSALAHRGTQYF.

The CDR3 loop reads CASSSTGGTYEQYF. The CDR3, as DNA: TGTGCCAGTAGTTCTACAGGGGGAACCTACGAGCAGTACTTC. The V and J genes are TRBV19 and TRBJ2-7; 8 bases match TRBD1. Germline V gives CDR1 LNHDA, CDR2 SQIVND (reference sequence). This CDR3 region has 14 residues. Trimming cost V 5 bases and J 2 bases; bases outside gene matches: 5.

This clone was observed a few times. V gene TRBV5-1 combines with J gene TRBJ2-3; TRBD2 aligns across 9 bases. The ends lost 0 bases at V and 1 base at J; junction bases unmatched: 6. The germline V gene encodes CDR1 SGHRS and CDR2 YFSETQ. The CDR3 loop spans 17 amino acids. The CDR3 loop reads CASSLAGVAGGTDTQYF. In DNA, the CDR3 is TGCGCCAGCAGCTTGGCTGGGGTAGCGGGGGGCACAGATACGCAGTATTTT.

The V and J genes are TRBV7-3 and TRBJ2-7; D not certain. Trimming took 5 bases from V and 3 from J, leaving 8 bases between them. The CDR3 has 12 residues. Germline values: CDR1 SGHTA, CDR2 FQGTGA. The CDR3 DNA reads TGTGCCAGCAGCACAAACAGCTACGAGCAGTACTTC. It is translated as CASSTNSYEQYF. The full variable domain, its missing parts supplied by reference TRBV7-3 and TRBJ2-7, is GAGVSQTPSNKVTEKGKYVELRCDPISGHTALYWYRQSLGQGPEFLIYFQGTGAADDSGLPNDRFFAVRPEGSVSTLKIQRTERGDSAVYLCASSTNSYEQYFGPGTRLTVT.

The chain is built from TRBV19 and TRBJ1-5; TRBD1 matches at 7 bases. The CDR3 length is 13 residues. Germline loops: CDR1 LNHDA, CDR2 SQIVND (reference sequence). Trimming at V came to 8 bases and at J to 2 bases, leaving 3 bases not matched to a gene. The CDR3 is CASRQGRNQPQHF. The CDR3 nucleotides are TGTGCCAGTCGACAGGGTCGCAATCAGCCCCAGCATTTT. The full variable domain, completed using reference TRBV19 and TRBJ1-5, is DGGITQSPKYLFRKEGQNVTLSCEQNLNHDAMYWYRQDPGQGLRLIYYSQIVNDFQKGDIAEGYSVSREKKESFPLTVTSAQKNPTAFYLCASRQGRNQPQHFGDGTRLSIL.

CDR3 amino acids: CASSQVRILAGKENEQYF. The CDR3 coding sequence is TGCGCCAGCAGCCAAGTGAGAATCCTGGCGGGTAAGGAGAACGAGCAGTACTTC. The chain combines TRBV4-1 with TRBJ2-7; perhaps TRBD2 as D (5 bases). Trimming took off 1 base at V and 5 bases at J, with 24 bases between the two ends. Germline V CDR1 and CDR2: MGHRA, YSYEKL. This CDR3 region has 18 residues.

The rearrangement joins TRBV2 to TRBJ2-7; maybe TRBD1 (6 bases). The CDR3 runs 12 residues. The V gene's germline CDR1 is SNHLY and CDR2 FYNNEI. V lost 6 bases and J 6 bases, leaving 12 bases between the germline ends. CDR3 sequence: CASRYRVGEQYF. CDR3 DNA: TGTGCCAGCAGATACAGGGTTGGCGAGCAGTACTTC. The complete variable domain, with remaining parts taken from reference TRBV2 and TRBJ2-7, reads EPEVTQTPSHQVTQMGQEVILRCVPISNHLYFYWYRQILGQKVEFLVSFYNNEISEKSEIFDDQFSVERPDGSNFTLKIRSTKLEDSAMYFCASRYRVGEQYFGPGTRLTVT.

CDR3 region: CASSSFTGELFF. CDR3 nucleotide sequence: TGTGCCAGCAGCTCCTTCACCGGGGAGCTGTTTTTT. The V call is TRBV27, the J call TRBJ1-3; D call uncertain. The end of the DNA is better explained by TRBJ2-2, so the J call may be wrong. This CDR3 comprises 12 residues. The germline gives CDR1 MNHEY, CDR2 SMNVEV (reference sequence).

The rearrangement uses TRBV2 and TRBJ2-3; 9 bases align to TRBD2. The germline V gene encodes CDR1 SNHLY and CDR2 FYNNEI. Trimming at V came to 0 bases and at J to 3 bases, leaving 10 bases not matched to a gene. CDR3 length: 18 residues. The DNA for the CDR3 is TGTGCCAGCAGTGAAGCCCCCGGGGCGGGGGGGCCGACAGATACGCAGTATTTT. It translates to CASSEAPGAGGPTDTQYF.

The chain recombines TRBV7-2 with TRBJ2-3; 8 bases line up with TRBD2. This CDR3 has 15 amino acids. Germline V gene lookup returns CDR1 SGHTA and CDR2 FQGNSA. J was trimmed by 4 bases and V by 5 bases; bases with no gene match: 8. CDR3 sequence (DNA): TGTGCCAGCAGCACGCGGACTAGCAGCCCAGATACGCAGTATTTT. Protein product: CASSTRTSSPDTQYF. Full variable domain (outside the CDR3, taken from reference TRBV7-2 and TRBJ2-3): GAGVSQSPSNKVTEKGKDVELRCDPISGHTALYWYRQSLGQGLEFLIYFQGNSAPDKSGLPSDRFSAERTGGSVSTLTIQRTQQEDSAVYLCASSTRTSSPDTQYFGPGTRLTVL.

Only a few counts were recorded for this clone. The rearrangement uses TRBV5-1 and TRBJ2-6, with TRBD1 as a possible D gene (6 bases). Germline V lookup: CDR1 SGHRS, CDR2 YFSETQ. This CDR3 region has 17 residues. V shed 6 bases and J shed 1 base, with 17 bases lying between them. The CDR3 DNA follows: TGCGCCAGCACAATACCGGGACAAAGATCTGGGGCCAACGTCCTGACTTTC. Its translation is CASTIPGQRSGANVLTF.

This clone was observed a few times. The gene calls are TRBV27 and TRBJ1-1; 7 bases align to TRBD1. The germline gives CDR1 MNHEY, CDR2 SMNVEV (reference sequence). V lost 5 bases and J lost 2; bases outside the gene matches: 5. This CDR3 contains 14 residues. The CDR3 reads CASSHGTANTEAFF. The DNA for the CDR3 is TGTGCCAGCAGTCATGGGACAGCCAACACTGAAGCTTTCTTT.

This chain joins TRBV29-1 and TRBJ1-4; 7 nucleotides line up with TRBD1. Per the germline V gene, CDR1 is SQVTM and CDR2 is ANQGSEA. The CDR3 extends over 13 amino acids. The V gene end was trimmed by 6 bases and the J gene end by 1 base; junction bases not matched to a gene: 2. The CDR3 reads CSVAGGTNEKLFF. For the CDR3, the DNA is TGCAGCGTAGCAGGGGGAACTAATGAAAAACTGTTTTTT.

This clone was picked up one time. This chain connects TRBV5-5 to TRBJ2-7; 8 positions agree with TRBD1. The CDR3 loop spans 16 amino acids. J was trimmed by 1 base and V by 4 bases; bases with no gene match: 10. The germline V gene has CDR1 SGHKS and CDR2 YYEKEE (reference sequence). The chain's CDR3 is CASSLSVGTGSYEQYF. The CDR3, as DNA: TGTGCCAGCAGCCTCTCTGTAGGGACAGGTTCCTACGAGCAGTACTTC.

The CDR3 here is CASSQPDRGRAEKLFF. DNA for the CDR3: TGCGCCAGCAGCCAACCGGACAGGGGGCGTGCGGAAAAACTGTTTTTT. J is TRBJ1-4 and V is TRBV4-1, with TRBD1 identical over 11 bases. Germline assignment: CDR1 MGHRA and CDR2 YSYEKL. The J segment lost 8 bases and the V segment lost 2 bases, leaving 7 bases of the junction unmatched. CDR3 length: 16 amino acids.